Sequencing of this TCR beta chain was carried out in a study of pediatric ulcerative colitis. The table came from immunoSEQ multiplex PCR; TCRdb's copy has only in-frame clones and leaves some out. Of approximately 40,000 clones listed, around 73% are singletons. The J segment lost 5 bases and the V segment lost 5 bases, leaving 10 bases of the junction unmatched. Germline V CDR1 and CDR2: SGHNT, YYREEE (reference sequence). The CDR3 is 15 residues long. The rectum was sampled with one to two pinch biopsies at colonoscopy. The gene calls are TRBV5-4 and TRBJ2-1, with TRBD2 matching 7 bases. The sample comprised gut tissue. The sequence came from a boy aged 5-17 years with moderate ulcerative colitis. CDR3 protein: CASRYGGGIHNEQFF. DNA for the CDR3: TGTGCCAGCAGGTATGGGGGAGGGATCCACAATGAGCAGTTCTTC.